This T cell receptor (beta chain) comes out of a study of cytomegalovirus exposure and HLA in healthy donors. Study observations and caveats: Later on, a genetic analysis was performed. It linked a missense variant in DCLRE1C with V- and J-gene trimming of TCR beta.

This clone was counted a few times. As yet, its antigen is unknown. Germline CDR1 and CDR2: MNHEY and SVGAGI. Trimming took off 5 bases at V and 3 bases at J, with 7 bases between the two ends. The CDR3 has 12 amino acids. The PCR had 60 Vbeta and 13 Jbeta primers. Profiling relied on immunoSEQ multiplex PCR, and the TCRdb table lists in-frame clones only, not all of them. The sample includes some 160,000 clones, 80% to 85% of them seen just once. The receptor was isolated from a boy younger than 10 in good health and CMV-seronegative. Source material: PBMCs. The genes are TRBV6-5 and TRBJ1-1, with D perhaps matching TRBD1 (6 bases). The CDR3 DNA follows: TGTGCCAGCAGTGACAGGTACACTGAAGCTTTCTTT. Its protein product is CASSDRYTEAFF.